The 10 T cell receptor beta chains given below trace back to one sample, sequenced in a study of OX40 agonist ivuxolimab in advanced cancers. TCRdb's table, derived via immunoSEQ multiplex PCR, lists solely in-frame clones and lacks some. Found here are some 97,000 clones, around nine tenths of them singletons; the top ten hold 0.31%. Sequencing used CD4+ or CD8+ T cells sorted from blood, obtained in a trial of the OX40 agonist ivuxolimab. The receptor set was obtained from an adult with an advanced solid tumor such as melanoma, head and neck, liver or kidney cancer.

The rearrangement links TRBV5-8 to TRBJ2-4; TRBD2 aligns across 12 bases. V shed 2 bases and J 0 bases; nucleotides not matched to a gene: 12. CDR3 length equals 20 residues. Per the germline V gene, CDR1 is SGHTS and CDR2 is YDEGEE. Here the CDR3 reads CASSFTWTSGTWRAKNIQYF. CDR3 nucleotide sequence: TGTGCCAGCAGCTTTACCTGGACTAGCGGGACCTGGCGAGCCAAAAACATTCAGTACTTC. Full variable domain (remainder filled in from reference TRBV5-8 and TRBJ2-4): EAGVTQSPTHLIKTRGQQATLRCSPISGHTSVYWYQQALGLGLQFLLWYDEGEERNRGNFPPRFSGRQFPNYSSELNVNALELEDSALYLCASSFTWTSGTWRAKNIQYFGAGTRLSVL.

This sequence joins TRBV18 and TRBJ2-3, with a weak D call TRBD1 (5 bases). The CDR3 has 12 residues. Trimming shortened V by 6 bases and J by 4 bases, and 8 bases separated the two germline ends. CDR1 KGHSH and CDR2 LQKENI come from the germline V gene. CDR3 DNA: TGTGCCAGCTCCTTAGGGGCAGATACGCAGTATTTT. It yields the protein CASSLGADTQYF.

The chain employs TRBV5-6 and TRBJ1-4; no firm D call. Germline loops: CDR1 SGHDT, CDR2 YYEEEE. CDR3 length equals 15 residues. The ends were cut back, 5 bases at V and 3 bases at J, with 14 bases in the middle. CDR3 protein: CASRPSTSANEKLFF. The DNA for the CDR3 is TGTGCCAGCAGACCATCTACGAGCGCTAATGAAAAACTGTTTTTT.

The gene calls are TRBV11-1 and TRBJ2-7, with TRBD1 matching 7 bases. The junction had 2 bases not matched to a gene; V was cut back by 4 bases and J by 2 bases. This CDR3 is 13 amino acids long. Per germline, CDR1 SGHAT and CDR2 FQDESV (reference sequence). The DNA of the CDR3 is TGTGCCAGCAGCTGGGACAGACCCTACGAGCAGTACTTC. As protein: CASSWDRPYEQYF. Using reference TRBV11-1 and TRBJ2-7 for the parts outside the CDR3, the full variable domain is EAEVAQSPRYKITEKSQAVAFWCDPISGHATLYWYRQILGQGPELLVQFQDESVVDDSQLPKDRFSAERLKGVDSTLKIQPAELGDSAMYLCASSWDRPYEQYFGPGTRLTVT.

This chain uses TRBV19 with TRBJ2-2; D is unresolved. Germline V gene lookup returns CDR1 LNHDA and CDR2 SQIVND (reference sequence). This CDR3 spans 13 amino acids. V was pared by 3 bases and J by 5 bases, with 7 bases between. The CDR3 DNA follows: TGTGCCAGTAGTATTCCAGGTACCGGGGAGCTGTTTTTT. Translating it yields CASSIPGTGELFF. The full variable domain, its missing parts supplied by reference TRBV19 and TRBJ2-2, is DGGITQSPKYLFRKEGQNVTLSCEQNLNHDAMYWYRQDPGQGLRLIYYSQIVNDFQKGDIAEGYSVSREKKESFPLTVTSAQKNPTAFYLCASSIPGTGELFFGEGSRLTVL.

The chain uses TRBV11-3 and TRBJ1-1, with unresolved D. Germline CDR1 and CDR2: SGHNT and YENEEA. The CDR3 runs to 13 residues. Between the trimmed V and J ends, which lost 0 bases and 2 bases, there was a span of 4 bases. Here the CDR3 reads CASSLDVNTEAFF. The CDR3 DNA sequence: TGTGCCAGCAGCTTAGACGTTAACACTGAAGCTTTCTTT.

CDR3 sequence: CASSLRLAANSAYNEQFF. The CDR3 DNA reads as TGCGCCAGCAGCCTTCGATTAGCAGCTAATAGTGCCTACAATGAGCAGTTCTTC. This chain connects TRBV4-1 to TRBJ2-1; D remains ambiguous. CDR3 length equals 18 residues. Trimming cost V 4 bases and J 2 bases, with 21 bases left between them. Per germline, CDR1 MGHRA and CDR2 YSYEKL.

V usage is TRBV4-3 and J usage is TRBJ2-1; maybe TRBD2 (6 bases). With 2 bases removed from V and 6 bases from J, the gap between germline ends came to 14 bases. CDR3 length: 15 amino acids. CDR1 is LGHNA, CDR2 YSLEER, per germline. CDR3 loop: CASSQPGSMFNEQFF. The CDR3 DNA reads as TGCGCCAGCAGCCAACCCGGGAGTATGTTCAATGAGCAGTTCTTC.

This clone is a singleton in its sample. This chain uses TRBV11-2 with TRBJ2-3; 10 bases are shared with TRBD2. The germline V gene encodes CDR1 SGHAT and CDR2 FQNNGV. V dropped 5 bases and J dropped 1; count of bases not matched to a gene: 15. The CDR3 consists of 19 residues. The CDR3 here is CASSRTDRALAGGTDTQYF. The CDR3 bases are TGTGCCAGCAGCCGAACCGACAGGGCCCTAGCGGGAGGCACAGATACGCAGTATTTT.

The V gene is TRBV5-1, the J gene TRBJ2-3; D is perhaps TRBD1 or TRBD2 (5 bases each). The CDR3 length is 16 residues. V was cut by 0 bases and J by 2 bases, with 13 bases left in between. CDR1 SGHRS and CDR2 YFSETQ come from the germline V gene. Here the CDR3 DNA reads TGCGCCAGCAGCTTGGCTTGGTCGGGGACCACAGATACGCAGTATTTT. Amino acids: CASSLAWSGTTDTQYF.